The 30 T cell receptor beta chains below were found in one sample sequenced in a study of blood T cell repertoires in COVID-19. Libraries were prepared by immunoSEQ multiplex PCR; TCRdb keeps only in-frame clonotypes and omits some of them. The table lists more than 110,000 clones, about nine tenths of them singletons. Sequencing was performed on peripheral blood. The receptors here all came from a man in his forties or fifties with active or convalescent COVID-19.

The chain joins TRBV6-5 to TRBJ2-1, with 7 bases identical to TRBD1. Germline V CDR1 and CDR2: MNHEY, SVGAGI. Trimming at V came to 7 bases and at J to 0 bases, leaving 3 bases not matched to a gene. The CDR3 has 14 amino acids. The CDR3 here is CASKRDSSYNEQFF. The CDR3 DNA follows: TGTGCCAGCAAAAGGGACAGCTCCTACAATGAGCAGTTCTTC.

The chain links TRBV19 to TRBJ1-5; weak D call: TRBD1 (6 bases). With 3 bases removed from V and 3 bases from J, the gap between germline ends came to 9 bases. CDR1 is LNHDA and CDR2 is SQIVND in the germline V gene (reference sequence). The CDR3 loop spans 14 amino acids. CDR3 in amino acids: CASSMAGVNQPQHF. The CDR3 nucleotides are TGTGCCAGTAGTATGGCAGGGGTCAATCAGCCCCAGCATTTT.

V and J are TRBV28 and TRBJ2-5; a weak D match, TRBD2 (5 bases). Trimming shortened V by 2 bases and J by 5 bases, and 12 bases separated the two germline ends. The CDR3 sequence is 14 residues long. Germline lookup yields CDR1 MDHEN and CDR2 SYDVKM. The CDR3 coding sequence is TGTGCCAGCAGTTTAGGAGAGAGGGTGGAGACCCAGTACTTC. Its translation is CASSLGERVETQYF.

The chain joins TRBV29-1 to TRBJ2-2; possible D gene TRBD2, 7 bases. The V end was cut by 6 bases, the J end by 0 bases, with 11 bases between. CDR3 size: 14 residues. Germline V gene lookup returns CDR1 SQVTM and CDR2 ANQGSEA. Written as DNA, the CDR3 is TGCAGCGTGGGGAGGGGGACGAACACCGGGGAGCTGTTTTTT. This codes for CSVGRGTNTGELFF.

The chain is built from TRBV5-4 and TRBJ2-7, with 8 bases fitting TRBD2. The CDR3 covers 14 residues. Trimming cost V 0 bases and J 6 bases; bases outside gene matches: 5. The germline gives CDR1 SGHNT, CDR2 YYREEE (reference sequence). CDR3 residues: CASSLAGREGEQYF. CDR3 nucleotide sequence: TGTGCCAGCAGCTTGGCCGGGAGGGAGGGCGAGCAGTACTTC.

For the CDR3, the DNA is TGTGCCAGCAGCCGGGCGGGGCCCTCTAATGAAAAACTGTTTTTT. It encodes CASSRAGPSNEKLFF. The J gene is TRBJ1-4, the V gene TRBV27; D is possibly TRBD1 (5 bases). The V and J ends lost 6 bases and 3 bases respectively, with 14 bases between them. This CDR3 region has 15 residues. Germline values: CDR1 MNHEY, CDR2 SMNVEV (reference sequence).

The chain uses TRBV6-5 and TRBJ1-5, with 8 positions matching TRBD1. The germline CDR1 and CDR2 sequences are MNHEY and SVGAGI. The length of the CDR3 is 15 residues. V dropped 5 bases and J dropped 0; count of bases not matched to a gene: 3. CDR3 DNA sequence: TGTGCCAGCAGTAAGGACAGGGCTAGCAATCAGCCCCAGCATTTT. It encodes CASSKDRASNQPQHF.

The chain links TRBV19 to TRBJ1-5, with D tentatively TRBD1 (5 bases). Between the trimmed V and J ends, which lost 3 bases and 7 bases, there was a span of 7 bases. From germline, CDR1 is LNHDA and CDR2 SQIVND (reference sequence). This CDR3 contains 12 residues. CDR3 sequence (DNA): TGTGCCAGTAGTATTCGGGGGCAGCCCCAGCATTTT. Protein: CASSIRGQPQHF.

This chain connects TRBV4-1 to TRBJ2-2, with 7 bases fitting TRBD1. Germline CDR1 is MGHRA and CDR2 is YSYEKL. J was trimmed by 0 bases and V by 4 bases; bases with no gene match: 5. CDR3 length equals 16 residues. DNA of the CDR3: TGCGCCAGCAGCCGTGGGACAGCAACGAACACCGGGGAGCTGTTTTTT. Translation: CASSRGTATNTGELFF.

The DNA of the CDR3 is TGTGCCAGCAGCTTCTTGGTCCGGTCCTACGAGCAGTACTTC. It translates to CASSFLVRSYEQYF. This chain joins TRBV5-8 and TRBJ2-7; D ambiguous. The V and J ends lost 2 bases and 1 base respectively, with 10 bases between them. The CDR3 is 14 residues long. Germline V CDR1 and CDR2: SGHTS, YDEGEE.

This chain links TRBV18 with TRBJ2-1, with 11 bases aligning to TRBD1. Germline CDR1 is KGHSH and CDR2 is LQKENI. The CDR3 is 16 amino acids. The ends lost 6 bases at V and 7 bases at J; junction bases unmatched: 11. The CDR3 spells CASSFSIGQGANEQFF. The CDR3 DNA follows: TGTGCCAGCTCTTTTTCCATCGGACAGGGGGCTAATGAGCAGTTCTTC.

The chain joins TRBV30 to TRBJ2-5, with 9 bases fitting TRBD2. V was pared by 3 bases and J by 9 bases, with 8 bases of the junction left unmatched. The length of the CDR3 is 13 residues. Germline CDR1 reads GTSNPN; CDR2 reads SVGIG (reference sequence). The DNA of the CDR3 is TGTGCCTGGAGACAGAGCGGGGGGAAGGCCCAGTACTTC. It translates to CAWRQSGGKAQYF.

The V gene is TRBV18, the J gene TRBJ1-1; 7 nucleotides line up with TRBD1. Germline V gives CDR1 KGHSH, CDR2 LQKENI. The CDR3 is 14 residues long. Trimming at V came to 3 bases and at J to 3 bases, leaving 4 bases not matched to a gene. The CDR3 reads CASSPRGQDTEAFF. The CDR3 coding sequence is TGTGCCAGCTCACCTAGGGGGCAGGACACTGAAGCTTTCTTT.

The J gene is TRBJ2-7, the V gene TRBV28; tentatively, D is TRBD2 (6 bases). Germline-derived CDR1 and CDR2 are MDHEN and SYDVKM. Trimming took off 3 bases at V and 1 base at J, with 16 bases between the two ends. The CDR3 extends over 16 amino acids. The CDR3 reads CASSFATGTSSYEQYF. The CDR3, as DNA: TGTGCCAGCAGTTTCGCTACCGGGACTTCATCCTACGAGCAGTACTTC.

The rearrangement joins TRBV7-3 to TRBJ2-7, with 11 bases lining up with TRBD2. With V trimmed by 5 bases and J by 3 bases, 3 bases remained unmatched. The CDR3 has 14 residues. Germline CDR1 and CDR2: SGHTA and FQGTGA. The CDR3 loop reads CASSRLAGYYEQYF. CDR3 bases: TGTGCCAGCAGCCGACTAGCGGGATACTACGAGCAGTACTTC.

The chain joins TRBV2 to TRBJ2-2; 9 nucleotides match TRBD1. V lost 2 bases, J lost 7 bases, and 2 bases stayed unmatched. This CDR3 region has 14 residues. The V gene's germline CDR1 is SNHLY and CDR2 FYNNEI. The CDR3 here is CASSERGQGGELFF. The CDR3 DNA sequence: TGTGCCAGCAGTGAAAGGGGACAGGGCGGGGAGCTGTTTTTT.

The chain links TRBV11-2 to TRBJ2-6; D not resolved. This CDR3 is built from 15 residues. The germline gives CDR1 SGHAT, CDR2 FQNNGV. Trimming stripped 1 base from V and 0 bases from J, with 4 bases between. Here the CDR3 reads CASSLVRSGANVLTF. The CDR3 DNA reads TGTGCCAGCAGCTTAGTCCGCTCTGGGGCCAACGTCCTGACTTTC.

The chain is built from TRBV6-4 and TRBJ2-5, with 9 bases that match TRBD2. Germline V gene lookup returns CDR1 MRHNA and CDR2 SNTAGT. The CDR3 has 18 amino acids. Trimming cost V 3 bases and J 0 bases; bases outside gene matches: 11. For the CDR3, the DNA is TGTGCCAGCAGTGAATTCCGGACTAGCGAAACGTACCAAGAGACCCAGTACTTC. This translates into CASSEFRTSETYQETQYF.

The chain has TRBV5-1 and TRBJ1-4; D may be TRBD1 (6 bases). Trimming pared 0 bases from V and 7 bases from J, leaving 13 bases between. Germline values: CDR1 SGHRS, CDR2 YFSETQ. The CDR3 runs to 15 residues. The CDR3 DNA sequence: TGCGCCAGCAGCTTGGCAGGGGATGGGGCTGAAAAACTGTTTTTT. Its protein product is CASSLAGDGAEKLFF. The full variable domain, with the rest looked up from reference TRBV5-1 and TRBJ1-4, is KAGVTQTPRYLIKTRGQQVTLSCSPISGHRSVSWYQQTPGQGLQFLFEYFSETQRNKGNFPGRFSGRQFSNSRSEMNVSTLELGDSALYLCASSLAGDGAEKLFFGSGTQLSVL.

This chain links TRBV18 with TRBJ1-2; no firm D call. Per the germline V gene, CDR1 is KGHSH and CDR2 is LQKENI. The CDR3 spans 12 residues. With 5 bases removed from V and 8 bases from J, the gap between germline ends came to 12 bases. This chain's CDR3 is CASSGGRFGYTF. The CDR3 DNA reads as TGTGCCAGCTCAGGCGGGAGGTTCGGCTACACCTTC. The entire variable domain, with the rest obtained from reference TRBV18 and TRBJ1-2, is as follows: NAGVMQNPRHLVRRRGQEARLRCSPMKGHSHVYWYRQLPEEGLKFMVYLQKENIIDESGMPKERFSAEFPKEGPSILRIQQVVRGDSAAYFCASSGGRFGYTFGSGTRLTVV.

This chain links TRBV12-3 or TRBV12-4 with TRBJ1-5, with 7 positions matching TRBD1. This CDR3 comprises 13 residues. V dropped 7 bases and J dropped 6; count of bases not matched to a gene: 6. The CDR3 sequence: CASTGQEGQPQHF. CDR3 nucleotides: TGTGCCAGCACCGGACAGGAAGGTCAGCCCCAGCATTTT.

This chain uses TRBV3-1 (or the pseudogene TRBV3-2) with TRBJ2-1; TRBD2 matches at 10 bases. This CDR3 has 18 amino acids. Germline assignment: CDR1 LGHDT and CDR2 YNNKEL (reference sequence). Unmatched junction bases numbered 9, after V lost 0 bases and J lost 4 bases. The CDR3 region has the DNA TGTGCCAGCAGCCAAGATCTGGGTAGCGGGAGGTATTACAATGAGCAGTTCTTC. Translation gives CASSQDLGSGRYYNEQFF.

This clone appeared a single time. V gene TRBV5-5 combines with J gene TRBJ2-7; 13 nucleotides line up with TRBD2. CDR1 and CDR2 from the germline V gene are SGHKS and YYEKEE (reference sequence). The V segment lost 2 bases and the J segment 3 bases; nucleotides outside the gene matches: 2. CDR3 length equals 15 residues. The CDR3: CASSLRTSGSYEQYF. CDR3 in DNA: TGTGCCAGCAGCTTAAGGACTAGCGGGAGCTACGAGCAGTACTTC.

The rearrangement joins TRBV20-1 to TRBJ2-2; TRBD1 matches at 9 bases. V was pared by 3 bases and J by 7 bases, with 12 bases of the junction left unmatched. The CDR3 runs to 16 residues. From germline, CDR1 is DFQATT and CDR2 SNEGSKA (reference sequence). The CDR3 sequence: CSASFVGQGAGGELFF. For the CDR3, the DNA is TGCAGTGCTAGTTTCGTGGGACAGGGTGCGGGCGGGGAGCTGTTTTTT.

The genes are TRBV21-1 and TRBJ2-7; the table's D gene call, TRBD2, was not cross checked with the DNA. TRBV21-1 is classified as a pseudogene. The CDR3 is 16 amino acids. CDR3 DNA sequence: TGTGCCAGCAGCAAAGGTGAGCGGGAGGGGGTCTACGAGCAGTACTTC. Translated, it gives CASSKGEREGVYEQYF.

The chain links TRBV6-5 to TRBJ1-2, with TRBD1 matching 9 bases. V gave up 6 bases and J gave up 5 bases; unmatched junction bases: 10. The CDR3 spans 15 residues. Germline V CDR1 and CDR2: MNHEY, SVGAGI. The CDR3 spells CASSQQGASGYGYTF. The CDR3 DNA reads TGTGCCAGCAGCCAACAGGGGGCGAGTGGGTATGGCTACACCTTC.

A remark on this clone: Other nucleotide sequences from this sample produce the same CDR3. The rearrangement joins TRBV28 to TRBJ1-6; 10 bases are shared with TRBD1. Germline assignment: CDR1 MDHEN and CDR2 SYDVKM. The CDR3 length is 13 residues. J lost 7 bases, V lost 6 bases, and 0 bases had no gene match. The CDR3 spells CASRGQGNSPLHF. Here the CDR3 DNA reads TGTGCCAGCAGGGGACAGGGGAATTCACCCCTCCACTTT.

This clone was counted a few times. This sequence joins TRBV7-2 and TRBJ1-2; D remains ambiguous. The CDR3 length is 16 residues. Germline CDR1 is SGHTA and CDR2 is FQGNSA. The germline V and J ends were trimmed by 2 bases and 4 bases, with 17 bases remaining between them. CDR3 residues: CASSLRSDGDSYGYTF. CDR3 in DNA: TGTGCCAGCAGCTTACGATCCGACGGAGATTCCTATGGCTACACCTTC.

The CDR3 spells CASSNRDRTDTQYF. The CDR3 DNA sequence: TGTGCCAGTAGTAACAGGGACCGCACAGATACGCAGTATTTT. The chain has TRBV19 and TRBJ2-3, with D perhaps matching TRBD1 (6 bases). CDR3 length: 14 residues. Per germline, CDR1 LNHDA and CDR2 SQIVND (reference sequence). The germline V and J ends were trimmed by 4 bases and 1 base, with 9 bases remaining between them.

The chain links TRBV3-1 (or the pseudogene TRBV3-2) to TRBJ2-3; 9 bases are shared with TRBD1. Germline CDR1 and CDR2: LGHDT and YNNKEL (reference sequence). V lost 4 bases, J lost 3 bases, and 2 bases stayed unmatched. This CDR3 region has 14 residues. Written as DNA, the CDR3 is TGTGCCAGCAGCCGGACAGGGGCGACAGATACGCAGTATTTT. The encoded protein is CASSRTGATDTQYF.